The text below deals with one TCR beta chain. Trimming left V 5 bases short and J 2 bases short, with 22 bases between. Germline CDR1 reads MDHEN; CDR2 reads SYDVKM. This CDR3 spans 17 amino acids. The repertoire was sequenced with immunoSEQ multiplex PCR; TCRdb's copy has only in-frame clones and lacks some. The data show millions of clones, with over 90% seen just once and 0.35% to 0.45% held by the top ten. The data were obtained in a study of shared clonotypes between healthy human individuals. The TCR comes from a young man in good health. Some clones in this sample may be carry-over from other donors' samples. V gene TRBV28 combines with J gene TRBJ2-7, with D possibly being TRBD1 (6 bases). Sequencing used naive CD4+ T cells from PBMCs. Indicated subset: CD45RA+ positively selected. The CDR3 bases are TGTGCCAGCAGTGCATTTTCAGGGGCCCTCGGGCCCTACGAGCAGTACTTC. Amino acids: CASSAFSGALGPYEQYF.